Each of the 8 T cell receptor beta chains below was sequenced from the same sample in a study of T cells in Graves' hyperthyroidism and ophthalmopathy. RNA transcripts gave rise to amplified TCR beta CDR3 regions. The TCR CDR3 first-round RT-PCR relied on the HTBI primer set. TCRdb fed the multiplex PCR reads into MiXCR, producing one record per CDR3 protein. Here the sample spans some 530,000 distinct CDR3 sequences, 20% to 25% being singletons. Sequenced: blood. These receptors were obtained from a woman in her 70s with Graves' ophthalmopathy.

This clonotype was counted between two and nine times. V usage is TRBV6-5 and J usage is TRBJ1-5, with a tentative D call TRBD1 (5 bases). The length of the CDR3 is 15 residues. The germline V gene encodes CDR1 MNHEY and CDR2 SVGAGI. Trimming pared 1 base from V and 5 bases from J, leaving 12 bases between. In nucleotides, the CDR3 is TGTGCCAGCAGTTACTTGGCAGGGCAATATCAGCCCCAGCATTTT. It translates to CASSYLAGQYQPQHF.

The chain joins TRBV6-1 to TRBJ2-6, with no clear D. Trimming shortened V by 5 bases and J by 0 bases, and 14 bases separated the two germline ends. The CDR3 extends over 17 amino acids. The germline CDR1 and CDR2 sequences are MNHNS and SASEGT. DNA of the CDR3: TGTGCCAGCAGTACCTCTGGCAGGAGCTCTGGGGCCAACGTCCTGACTTTC. It codes for CASSTSGRSSGANVLTF.

CDR3 DNA sequence: TGTGCCATCAGTGAGTCGAAGACAATCTCTGAAGCTTTCTTT. Translation gives CAISESKTISEAFF. V usage is TRBV10-3 and J usage is TRBJ1-1; D gene unclear. Germline V gives CDR1 ENHRY, CDR2 SYGVKD. The CDR3 contains 14 residues. The germline V and J ends were trimmed by 0 bases and 6 bases, with 11 bases remaining between them.

This clonotype was recorded a few times. This rearrangement joins TRBV5-1 to TRBJ1-1, with D possibly TRBD1 on 5 matching bases. V lost 4 bases and J lost 7, with 17 bases in between. This CDR3 is 14 amino acids long. Germline V lookup: CDR1 SGHRS, CDR2 YFSETQ. CDR3 in DNA: TGCGCCAGCAGCCCGGGACCAGAAGGTAATGAAGCTTTCTTT. Amino acids: CASSPGPEGNEAFF.

A few counts support this clonotype. This chain joins TRBV30 and TRBJ2-4; 7 bases are shared with TRBD2. The CDR3 contains 14 residues. Germline V gene data show CDR1 as GTSNPN and CDR2 as SVGIG (reference sequence). V was pared by 5 bases and J by 0 bases, with 4 bases of the junction left unmatched. The CDR3 region is CAWGAGLAKNIQYF. CDR3 nucleotide sequence: TGTGCCTGGGGAGCGGGATTAGCCAAAAACATTCAGTACTTC.

V gene TRBV29-1 combines with J gene TRBJ1-1; D gene ambiguous. V gave up 6 bases and J gave up 1 base, with 9 bases separating them. CDR1 and CDR2 (germline): SQVTM, ANQGSEA. The CDR3 runs 12 residues. The CDR3 sequence is CSVQLSNTEAFF. CDR3 sequence (DNA): TGCAGCGTACAGCTTTCGAACACTGAAGCTTTCTTT.

This sequence joins TRBV11-3 and TRBJ2-4; TRBD1 agrees at 8 bases. Germline CDR1 SGHNT, CDR2 YENEEA. This CDR3 comprises 13 residues. V lost 5 bases, J lost 9 bases, and 6 bases stayed unmatched. In DNA form, the CDR3 reads TGTGCCAGCAGCGAAATTACAGGGGGCATTCAGTACTTC. It codes for CASSEITGGIQYF. The full variable domain, rest sourced from reference TRBV11-3 and TRBJ2-4, is EAGVVQSPRYKIIEKKQPVAFWCNPISGHNTLYWYLQNLGQGPELLIRYENEEAVDDSQLPKDRFSAERLKGVDSTLKIQPAELGDSAVYLCASSEITGGIQYFGAGTRLSVL.

This sequence joins TRBV5-1 and TRBJ2-1; 10 nucleotides agree with TRBD2. The trim removed 4 bases at V and 5 bases at J, leaving 6 bases unmatched. This CDR3 is 15 amino acids long. Germline assignment: CDR1 SGHRS and CDR2 YFSETQ. CDR3 bases: TGCGCCAGCAGCATAAGGACTAGCGGACACAATGAGCAGTTCTTC. This sequence encodes CASSIRTSGHNEQFF.